A single sample is the source of the 9 T cell receptor beta chains below, sequenced in a study of persistence of HIV-infected CD4 T cells (dated by TCRdb to 2019 to 2021). The immunoSEQ hsTCRB assay version 4 in survey mode was used to sequence TCRbeta repertoires from genomic DNA. What TCRdb holds here is the immuneACCESS table cut down to in-frame rearrangements. Part of the clones is not present; checked against another copy, under half of the missing clones reflect an unresolved V gene, and the others are unexplained. In all, the sample holds about 64,000 clones, and about 69% of those were seen once. The ten largest clones add up to 1.5% to 2% of the sample. Interpreted using the paper, the treatment or condition label stands for: suppressive antiretroviral therapy. A pool of overlapping HIV-1 Gag 15-mer peptides was used at approximately 0.9 ug per peptide per mL for cell stimulation. Nonresponding CD40L-negative CD69-negative CD45RO-high memory CD4+ T cells were sorted as memory populations depleted of antigen-responding cells.

Antigens for these TCRs are unknown. Sequencing was performed on CD4+ T cells sorted from PBMCs after 18-hour stimulation, taken from a patient who received antiretroviral therapy. Read against the paper, the sample's cell subset or site label means: CD40L-CD69- CD45RO-high memory CD4 T cells not responding to Gag peptides. All receptors derive from an adult man with HIV who was CMV-seropositive.

The chain uses TRBV19 and TRBJ1-5; possibly TRBD1 for D (5 bases). The CDR3 has 15 residues. Trimming shortened V by 7 bases and J by 7 bases, and 20 bases separated the two germline ends. Per germline, CDR1 LNHDA and CDR2 SQIVND (reference sequence). The CDR3 spells CASIPGTAFGQPQHF. CDR3 DNA sequence: TGTGCCAGTATCCCCGGGACCGCCTTTGGACAGCCCCAGCATTTT.

This clone was seen a handful of times. The J gene is TRBJ2-7, the V gene TRBV6-6; possibly TRBD2 for D (6 bases). V lost 5 bases and J 6 bases, leaving 11 bases between the germline ends. This CDR3 contains 12 residues. Germline assignment: CDR1 MNHNY and CDR2 SVGAGI (reference sequence). CDR3 amino acids: CASSTGSIEQYF. CDR3 bases: TGTGCCAGCAGTACCGGGAGCATCGAGCAGTACTTC.

CDR3 nucleotides: TGTGCCATCAGTGAGTCGAACCGGGGGGCGAGGAACACTGAAGCTTTCTTT. Its protein is CAISESNRGARNTEAFF. The chain carries TRBV10-3 and TRBJ1-1; tentatively, D is TRBD1 (6 bases). Trimming took off 0 bases at V and 1 base at J, with 15 bases between the two ends. The CDR3 totals 17 residues. Germline V lookup: CDR1 ENHRY, CDR2 SYGVKD.

The V gene is TRBV5-5, the J gene TRBJ1-6; D perhaps matches TRBD1 (6 bases). This CDR3 is 18 amino acids long. Per the germline V gene, CDR1 is SGHKS and CDR2 is YYEKEE (reference sequence). Trimming pared 3 bases from V and 0 bases from J, leaving 16 bases between. CDR3 in DNA: TGTGCCAGCAGCTCCCATGGGGGGCGAGGCTCCTATAATTCACCCCTCCACTTT. Translation: CASSSHGGRGSYNSPLHF. Variable domain in full (rest from reference TRBV5-5 and TRBJ1-6): DAGVTQSPTHLIKTRGQQVTLRCSPISGHKSVSWYQQVLGQGPQFIFQYYEKEERGRGNFPDRFSARQFPNYSSELNVNALLLGDSALYLCASSSHGGRGSYNSPLHFGNGTRLTVT.

CDR3 loop: CAISTGGNTEAFF. CDR3 in DNA: TGTGCCATTTCCACGGGTGGGAACACTGAAGCTTTCTTT. This sequence joins TRBV10-3 and TRBJ1-1; D not resolved. This CDR3 contains 13 residues. V was shortened by 9 bases and J by 1 base, with 12 bases between the two germline ends. Germline assignment: CDR1 ENHRY and CDR2 SYGVKD.

The chain links TRBV6-2 or TRBV6-3 to TRBJ1-4, with 9 bases matching TRBD1. Losses at the gene ends were 2 bases for V and 0 bases for J; bases not matched to a gene: 13. The CDR3 extends over 20 amino acids. The germline V gene has CDR1 MNHEY and CDR2 SVGEGT. CDR3 nucleotide sequence: TGTGCCAGCAGTTACCCCTTCCCACAGGGGGCGAGAGCAACTAATGAAAAACTGTTTTTT. Protein sequence: CASSYPFPQGARATNEKLFF.

The V and J genes are TRBV7-9 and TRBJ2-7, with D tentatively TRBD1 or TRBD2 (5 bases each). CDR1 and CDR2 from the germline V gene are SEHNR and FQNEAQ (reference sequence). The V gene lost 4 bases and the J gene lost 0 bases, with 16 bases spanning the gap. The CDR3 spans 16 residues. DNA of the CDR3: TGTGCCAGCAGCTCCCCCGGGACCCCCCTCTCCTACGAGCAGTACTTC. Translating it yields CASSSPGTPLSYEQYF.

This sequence joins TRBV5-4 and TRBJ1-2; D not certain. From germline, CDR1 is SGHNT and CDR2 YYREEE (reference sequence). The length of the CDR3 is 12 residues. V lost 3 bases and J 2 bases, leaving 5 bases between the germline ends. The CDR3 here is CASSSENYGYTF. The CDR3 coding sequence is TGTGCCAGCAGCTCTGAAAACTATGGCTACACCTTC.

The chain is built from TRBV28 and TRBJ2-2; D remains unclear. Trimming cost V 1 base and J 1 base, with 10 bases left between them. The CDR3 has 16 amino acids. Germline CDR1 and CDR2: MDHEN and SYDVKM. CDR3 in amino acids: CASSLFRQLNTGELFF. Here the CDR3 DNA reads TGTGCCAGCAGTTTATTTAGGCAGCTGAACACCGGGGAGCTGTTTTTT.